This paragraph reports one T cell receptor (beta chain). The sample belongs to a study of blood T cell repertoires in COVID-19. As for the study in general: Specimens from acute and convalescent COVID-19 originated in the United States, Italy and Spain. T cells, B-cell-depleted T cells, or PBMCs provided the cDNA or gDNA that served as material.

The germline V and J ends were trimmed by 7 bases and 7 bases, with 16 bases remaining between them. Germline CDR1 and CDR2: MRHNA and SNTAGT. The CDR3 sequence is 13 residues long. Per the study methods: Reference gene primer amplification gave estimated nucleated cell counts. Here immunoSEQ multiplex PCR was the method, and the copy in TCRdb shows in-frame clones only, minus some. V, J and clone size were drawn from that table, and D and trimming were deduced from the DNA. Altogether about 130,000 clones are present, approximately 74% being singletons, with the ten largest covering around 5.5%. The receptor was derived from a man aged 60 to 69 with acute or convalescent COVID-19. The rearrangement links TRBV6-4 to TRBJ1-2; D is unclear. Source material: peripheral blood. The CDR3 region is CASIKQSSLGYTF. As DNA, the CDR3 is TGTGCCAGCATTAAACAGAGTTCCCTTGGCTACACCTTC.